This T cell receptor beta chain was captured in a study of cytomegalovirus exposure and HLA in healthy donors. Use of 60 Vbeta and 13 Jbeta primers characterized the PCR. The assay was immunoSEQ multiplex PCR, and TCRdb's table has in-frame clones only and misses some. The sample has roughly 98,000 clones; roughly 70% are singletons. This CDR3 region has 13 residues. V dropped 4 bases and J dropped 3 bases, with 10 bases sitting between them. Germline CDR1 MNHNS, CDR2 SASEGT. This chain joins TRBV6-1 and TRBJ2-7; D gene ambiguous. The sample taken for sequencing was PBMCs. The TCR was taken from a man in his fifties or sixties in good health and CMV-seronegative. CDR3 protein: CASSGWRDYEQYF. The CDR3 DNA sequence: TGTGCCAGCAGTGGGTGGAGAGACTACGAGCAGTACTTC.